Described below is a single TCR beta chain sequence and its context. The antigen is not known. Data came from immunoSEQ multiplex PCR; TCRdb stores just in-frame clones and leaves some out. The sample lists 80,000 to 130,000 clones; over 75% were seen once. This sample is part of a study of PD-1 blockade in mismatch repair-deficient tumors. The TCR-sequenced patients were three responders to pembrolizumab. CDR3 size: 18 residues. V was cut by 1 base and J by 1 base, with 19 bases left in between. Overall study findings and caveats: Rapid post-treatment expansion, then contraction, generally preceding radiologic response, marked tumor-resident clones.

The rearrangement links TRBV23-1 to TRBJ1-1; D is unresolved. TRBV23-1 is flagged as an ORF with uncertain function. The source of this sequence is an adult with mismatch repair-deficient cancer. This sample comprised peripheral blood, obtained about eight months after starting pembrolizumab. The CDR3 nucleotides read TGCGCCAGCAGTCAATTTATTAAAAGGAAAATGGGGAACACTGAAGCTTTCTTT. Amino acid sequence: CASSQFIKRKMGNTEAFF.